This T cell receptor (beta chain) was captured in a study of blood T cell repertoires in COVID-19. In the study overall: The study drew acute and convalescent COVID-19 samples from the United States, Italy and Spain. The cDNA or gDNA used as material had been derived from T cells, B-cell-depleted T cells, or PBMCs.

Trimming pared 2 bases from V and 7 bases from J, leaving 11 bases between. CDR3 length equals 13 residues. Authors' data handling: Reference gene primer amplification gave nucleated cell count estimates. Profiled with immunoSEQ multiplex PCR; TCRdb holds only in-frame clones, not every one. That table supplies the V and J calls and clone size; D and trimming were determined from the DNA. The table records roughly 120,000 clones, over 65% of them present only once. Sequenced material: peripheral blood. This clonotype originated in a human donor with acute or convalescent COVID-19. The donor label of this sample is uncertain. The chain uses TRBV12-3 or TRBV12-4 and TRBJ1-2, with D uncertain. This CDR3 is CASSLFLAVGYTF. The DNA of the CDR3 is TGTGCCAGCAGTTTATTTTTAGCCGTTGGCTACACCTTC.